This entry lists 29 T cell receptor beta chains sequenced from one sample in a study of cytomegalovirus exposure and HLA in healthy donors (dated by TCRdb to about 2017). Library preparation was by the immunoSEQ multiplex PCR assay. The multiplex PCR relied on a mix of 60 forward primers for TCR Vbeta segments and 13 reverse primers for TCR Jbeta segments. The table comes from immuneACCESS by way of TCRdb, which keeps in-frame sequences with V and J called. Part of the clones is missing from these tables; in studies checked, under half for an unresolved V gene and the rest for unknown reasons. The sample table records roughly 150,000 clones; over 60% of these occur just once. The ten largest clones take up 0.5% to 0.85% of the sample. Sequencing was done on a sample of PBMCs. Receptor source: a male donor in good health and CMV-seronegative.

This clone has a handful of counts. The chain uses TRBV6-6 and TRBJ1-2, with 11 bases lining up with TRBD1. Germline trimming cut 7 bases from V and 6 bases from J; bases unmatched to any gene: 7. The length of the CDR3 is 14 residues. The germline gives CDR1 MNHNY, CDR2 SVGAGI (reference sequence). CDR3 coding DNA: TGTGCCAGCACCGGACAGGGGGCCGGGGATGGCTACACCTTC. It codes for CASTGQGAGDGYTF.

CDR3 protein: CASSVQGIGGNTIYF. The DNA for the CDR3 is TGTGCCAGCAGCGTTCAGGGAATTGGTGGAAACACCATATATTTT. The rearrangement uses TRBV9 and TRBJ1-3; D may be TRBD1 (5 bases). Germline-derived CDR1 and CDR2 are SGDLS and YYNGEE. The V and J ends lost 2 bases and 3 bases respectively, with 12 bases between them. This CDR3 region has 15 residues.

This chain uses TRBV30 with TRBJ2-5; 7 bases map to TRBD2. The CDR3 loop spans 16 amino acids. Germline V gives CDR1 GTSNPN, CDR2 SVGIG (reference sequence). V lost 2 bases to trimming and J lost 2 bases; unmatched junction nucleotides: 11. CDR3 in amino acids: CAWSPPLAAIQETQYF. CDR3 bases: TGTGCCTGGAGTCCGCCCCTAGCGGCTATTCAAGAGACCCAGTACTTC.

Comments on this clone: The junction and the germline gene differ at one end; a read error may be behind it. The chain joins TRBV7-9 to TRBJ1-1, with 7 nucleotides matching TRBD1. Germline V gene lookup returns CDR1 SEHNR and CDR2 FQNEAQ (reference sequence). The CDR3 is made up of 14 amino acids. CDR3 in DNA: TGTTCCAGCAGCCAAGGGGGCCTAGGCACTGAAGCTTTCTTT. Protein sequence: CSSSQGGLGTEAFF.

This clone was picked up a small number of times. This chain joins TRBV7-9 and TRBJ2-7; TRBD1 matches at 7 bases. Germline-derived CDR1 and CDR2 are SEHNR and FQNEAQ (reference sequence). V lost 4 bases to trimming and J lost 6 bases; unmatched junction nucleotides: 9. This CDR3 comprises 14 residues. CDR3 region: CASSSTGAPGEQYF. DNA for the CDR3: TGTGCCAGCAGCTCAACAGGGGCACCGGGCGAGCAGTACTTC.

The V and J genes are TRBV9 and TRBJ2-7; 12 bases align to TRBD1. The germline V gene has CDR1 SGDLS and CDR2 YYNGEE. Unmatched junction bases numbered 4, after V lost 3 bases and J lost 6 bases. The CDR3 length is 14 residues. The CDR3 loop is CASSAGTGGGEQYF. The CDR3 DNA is TGTGCCAGCAGCGCCGGGACAGGGGGCGGCGAGCAGTACTTC.

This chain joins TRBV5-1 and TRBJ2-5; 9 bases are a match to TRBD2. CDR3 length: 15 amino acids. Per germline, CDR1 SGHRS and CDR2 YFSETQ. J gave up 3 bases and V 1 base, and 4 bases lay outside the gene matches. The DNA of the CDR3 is TGCGCCAGCAGCTTGCAAGCGGGGGGCGAAGAGACCCAGTACTTC. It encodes CASSLQAGGEETQYF.

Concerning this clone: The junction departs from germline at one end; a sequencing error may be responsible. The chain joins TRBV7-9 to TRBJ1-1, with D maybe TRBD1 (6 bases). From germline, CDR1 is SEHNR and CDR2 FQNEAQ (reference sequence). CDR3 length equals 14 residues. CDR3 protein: CSSSLNGQTTEAFF. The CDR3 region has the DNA TGTTCCAGCAGCCTCAATGGACAGACCACTGAAGCTTTCTTT.

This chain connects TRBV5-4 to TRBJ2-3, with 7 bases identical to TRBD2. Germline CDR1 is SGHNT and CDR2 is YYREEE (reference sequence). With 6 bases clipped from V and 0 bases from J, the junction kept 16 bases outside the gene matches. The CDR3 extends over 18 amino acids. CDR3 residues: CASTSGFRGSGSTDTQYF. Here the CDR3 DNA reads TGTGCCAGCACAAGTGGGTTCCGCGGGAGTGGGAGCACAGATACGCAGTATTTT.

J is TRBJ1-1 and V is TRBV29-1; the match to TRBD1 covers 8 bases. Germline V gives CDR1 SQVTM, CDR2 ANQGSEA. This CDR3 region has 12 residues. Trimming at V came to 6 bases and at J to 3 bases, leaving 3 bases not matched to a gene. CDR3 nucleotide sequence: TGCAGCGTCTCAGGGGGCGACACTGAAGCTTTCTTT. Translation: CSVSGGDTEAFF.

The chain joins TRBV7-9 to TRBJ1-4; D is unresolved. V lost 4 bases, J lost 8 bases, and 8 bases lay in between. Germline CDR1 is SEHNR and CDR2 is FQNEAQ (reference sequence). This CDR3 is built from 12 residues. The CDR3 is CASSSPVEKLFF. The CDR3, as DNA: TGTGCCAGCAGCTCTCCAGTCGAAAAACTGTTTTTT.

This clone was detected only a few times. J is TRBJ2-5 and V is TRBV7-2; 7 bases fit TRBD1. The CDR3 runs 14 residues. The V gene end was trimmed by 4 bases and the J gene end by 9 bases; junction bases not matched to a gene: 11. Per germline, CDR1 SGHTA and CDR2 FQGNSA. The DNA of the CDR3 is TGTGCCAGCAGCTCCGATTGGACAGGAAGGGCCCAGTACTTC. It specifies CASSSDWTGRAQYF.

The CDR3 loop reads CASSLPGASFFF. CDR3 nucleotides: TGTGCCAGCAGCTTACCTGGGGCTAGTTTCTTCTTC. The chain has TRBV7-9 and TRBJ2-1; perhaps TRBD1 as D (5 bases). V was cut by 2 bases and J by 16 bases, with 15 bases left in between. The germline gives CDR1 SEHNR, CDR2 FQNEAQ (reference sequence). The CDR3 consists of 12 residues.

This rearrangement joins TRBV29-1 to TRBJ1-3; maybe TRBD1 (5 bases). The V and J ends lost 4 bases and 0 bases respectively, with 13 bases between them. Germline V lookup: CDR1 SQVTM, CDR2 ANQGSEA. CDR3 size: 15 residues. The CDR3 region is CSVGGSLTSGNTIYF. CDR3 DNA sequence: TGCAGCGTTGGGGGCAGTTTAACCTCTGGAAACACCATATATTTT.

Written as DNA, the CDR3 is TGTGCCAGCTCACCACCCTCAGCGGCATCCTACGAGCAGTACTTC. Translated, it gives CASSPPSAASYEQYF. The chain carries TRBV18 and TRBJ2-7, with a weak D call TRBD2 (5 bases). The CDR3 covers 15 residues. The V end lost 0 bases, the J end lost 1 base, and 10 bases lay between the germline ends. Germline CDR1 is KGHSH and CDR2 is LQKENI.

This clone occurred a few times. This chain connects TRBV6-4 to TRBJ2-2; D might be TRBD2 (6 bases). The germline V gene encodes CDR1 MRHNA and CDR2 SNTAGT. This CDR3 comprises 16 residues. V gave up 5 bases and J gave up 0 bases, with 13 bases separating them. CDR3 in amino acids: CASSPTTRTNTGELFF. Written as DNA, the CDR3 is TGTGCCAGCAGTCCAACGACTAGGACGAACACCGGGGAGCTGTTTTTT.

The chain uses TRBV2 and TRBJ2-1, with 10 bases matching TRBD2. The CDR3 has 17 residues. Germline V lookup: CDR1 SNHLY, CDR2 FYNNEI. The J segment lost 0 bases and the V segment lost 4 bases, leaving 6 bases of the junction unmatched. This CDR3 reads CASSGQAGGSSYNEQFF. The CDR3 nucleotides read TGTGCCAGCAGTGGACAAGCGGGGGGGAGCTCCTACAATGAGCAGTTCTTC. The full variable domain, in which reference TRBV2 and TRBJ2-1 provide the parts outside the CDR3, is EPEVTQTPSHQVTQMGQEVILRCVPISNHLYFYWYRQILGQKVEFLVSFYNNEISEKSEIFDDQFSVERPDGSNFTLKIRSTKLEDSAMYFCASSGQAGGSSYNEQFFGPGTRLTVL.

The CDR3 region is CASSYSGVYEQYF. In nucleotides, the CDR3 is TGTGCCAGCAGTTACTCAGGGGTCTACGAGCAGTACTTC. The chain carries TRBV6-6 and TRBJ2-7; D may be TRBD1 (5 bases). The CDR3 contains 13 residues. Trimming cost V 0 bases and J 3 bases, with 6 bases left between them. Per germline, CDR1 MNHNY and CDR2 SVGAGI (reference sequence).

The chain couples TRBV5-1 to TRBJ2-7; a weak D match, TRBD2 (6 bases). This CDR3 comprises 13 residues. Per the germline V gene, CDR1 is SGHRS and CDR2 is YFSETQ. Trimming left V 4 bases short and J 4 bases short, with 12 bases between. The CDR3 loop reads CASSPEGSYEQYF. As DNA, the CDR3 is TGCGCCAGCAGCCCGGAGGGCTCATACGAGCAGTACTTC.

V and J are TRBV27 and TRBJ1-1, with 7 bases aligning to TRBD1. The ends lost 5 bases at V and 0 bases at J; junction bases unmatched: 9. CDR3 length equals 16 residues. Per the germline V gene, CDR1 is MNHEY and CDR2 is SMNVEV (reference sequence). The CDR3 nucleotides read TGTGCCAGCAGTCCCCGACAGGGCGGGATGAACACTGAAGCTTTCTTT. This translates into CASSPRQGGMNTEAFF.

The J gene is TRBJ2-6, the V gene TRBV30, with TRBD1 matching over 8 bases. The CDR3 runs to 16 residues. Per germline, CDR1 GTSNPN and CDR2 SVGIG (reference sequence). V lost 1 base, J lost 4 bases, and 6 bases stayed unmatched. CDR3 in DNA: TGTGCCTGGAGTGCCCAGGGGGCGCGGGGGGCCAACGTCCTGACTTTC. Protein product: CAWSAQGARGANVLTF.

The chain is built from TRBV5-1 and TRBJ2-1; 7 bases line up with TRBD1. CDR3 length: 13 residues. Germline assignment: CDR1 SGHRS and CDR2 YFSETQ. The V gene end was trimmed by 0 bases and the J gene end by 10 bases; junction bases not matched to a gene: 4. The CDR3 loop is CASSLDRGREQFF. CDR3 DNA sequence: TGCGCCAGCAGCTTGGACAGGGGCAGGGAGCAGTTCTTC. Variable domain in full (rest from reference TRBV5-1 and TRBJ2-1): KAGVTQTPRYLIKTRGQQVTLSCSPISGHRSVSWYQQTPGQGLQFLFEYFSETQRNKGNFPGRFSGRQFSNSRSEMNVSTLELGDSALYLCASSLDRGREQFFGPGTRLTVL.

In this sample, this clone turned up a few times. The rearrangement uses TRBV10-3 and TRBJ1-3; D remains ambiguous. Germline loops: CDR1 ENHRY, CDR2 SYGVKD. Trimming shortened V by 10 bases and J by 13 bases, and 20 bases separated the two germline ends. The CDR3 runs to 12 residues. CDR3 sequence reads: CATSERAGIIYF. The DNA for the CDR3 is TGTGCCACCTCTGAGCGGGCGGGGATTATATATTTT.

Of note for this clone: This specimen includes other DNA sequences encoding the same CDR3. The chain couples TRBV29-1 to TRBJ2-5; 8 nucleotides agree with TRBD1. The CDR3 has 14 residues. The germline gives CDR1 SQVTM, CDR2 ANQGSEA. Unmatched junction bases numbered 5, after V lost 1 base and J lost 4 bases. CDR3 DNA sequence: TGCAGCGTTGAAGCTAGGACAGGGCGAGAGACCCAGTACTTC. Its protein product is CSVEARTGRETQYF.

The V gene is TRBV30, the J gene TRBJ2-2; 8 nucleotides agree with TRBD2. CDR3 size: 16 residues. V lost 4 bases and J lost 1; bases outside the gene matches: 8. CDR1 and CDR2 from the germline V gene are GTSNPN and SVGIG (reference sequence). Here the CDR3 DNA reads TGTGCCTGGACTCCACCCGGGACTAGGAACACCGGGGAGCTGTTTTTT. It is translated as CAWTPPGTRNTGELFF.

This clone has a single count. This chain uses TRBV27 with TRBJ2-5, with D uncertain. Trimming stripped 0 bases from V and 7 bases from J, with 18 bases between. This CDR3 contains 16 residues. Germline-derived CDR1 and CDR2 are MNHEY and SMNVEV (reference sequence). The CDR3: CASSLSAPFRIGTQYF. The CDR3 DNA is TGTGCCAGCAGTTTATCCGCTCCGTTCCGAATCGGGACCCAGTACTTC.

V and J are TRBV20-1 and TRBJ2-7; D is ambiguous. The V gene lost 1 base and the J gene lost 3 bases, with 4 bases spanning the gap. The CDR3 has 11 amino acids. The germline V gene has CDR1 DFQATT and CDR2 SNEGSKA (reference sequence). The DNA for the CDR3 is TGCAGTGCTAGAGGCGGCTACGAGCAGTACTTC. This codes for CSARGGYEQYF.

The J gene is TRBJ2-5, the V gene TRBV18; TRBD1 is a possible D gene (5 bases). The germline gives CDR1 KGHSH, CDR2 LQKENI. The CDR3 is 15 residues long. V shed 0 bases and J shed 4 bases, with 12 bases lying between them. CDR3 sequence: CASSPPGPGLETQYF. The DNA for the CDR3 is TGTGCCAGCTCACCACCGGGGCCAGGGCTAGAGACCCAGTACTTC.

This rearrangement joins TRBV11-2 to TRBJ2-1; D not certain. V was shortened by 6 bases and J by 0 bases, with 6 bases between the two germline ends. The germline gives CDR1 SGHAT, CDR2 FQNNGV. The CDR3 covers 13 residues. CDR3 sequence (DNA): TGTGCCAGCAGGAGGAGCTCCTACAATGAGCAGTTCTTC. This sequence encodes CASRRSSYNEQFF.